The present T cell receptor beta chain was sequenced within a study of blood T cell repertoires in COVID-19. Study as a whole: COVID-19 samples from acute and convalescent phases originated in the United States, Italy and Spain.

As handled by the study authors: Amplification from reference gene primers served as the basis for estimated nucleated cell counts. TCRdb keeps only in-frame clones here, not all; method: immunoSEQ multiplex PCR. That table gives V, J and clone size, and the DNA gave D and trimming. This sample has 250,000 to 300,000 clones, with more than 75% found just once. V lost 4 bases and J lost 8; bases outside the gene matches: 6. Germline-derived CDR1 and CDR2 are SGDLS and YYNGEE. This CDR3 is built from 14 residues. Participants' reported clinical history set cohort assignment. The sequence was obtained from a woman aged 40 to 50 with acute COVID-19. The chain uses TRBV9 and TRBJ1-6; 7 nucleotides align to TRBD1. Material for sequencing was PBMCs or T cells enriched from blood (not recorded which). The CDR3 spells CASSTRDSYSPLHF. The CDR3 bases are TGTGCCAGCAGCACCAGGGACAGCTATTCACCCCTCCACTTT.